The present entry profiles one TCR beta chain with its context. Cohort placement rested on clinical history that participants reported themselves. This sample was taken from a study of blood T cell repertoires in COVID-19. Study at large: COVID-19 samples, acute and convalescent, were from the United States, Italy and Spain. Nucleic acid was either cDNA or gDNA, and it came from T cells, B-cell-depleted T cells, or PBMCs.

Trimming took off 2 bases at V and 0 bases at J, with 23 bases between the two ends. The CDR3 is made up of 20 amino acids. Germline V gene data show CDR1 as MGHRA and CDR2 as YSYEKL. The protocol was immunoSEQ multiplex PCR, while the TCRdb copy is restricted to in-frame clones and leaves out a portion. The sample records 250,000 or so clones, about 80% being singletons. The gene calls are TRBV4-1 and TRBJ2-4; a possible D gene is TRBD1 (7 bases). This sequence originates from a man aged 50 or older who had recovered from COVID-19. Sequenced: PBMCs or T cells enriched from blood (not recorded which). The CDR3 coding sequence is TGCGCCAGCAGCCAACGATTGGGGGGACAGAGTCATTTAGCCAAAAACATTCAGTACTTC. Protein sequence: CASSQRLGGQSHLAKNIQYF.